This TCR beta chain was identified during a study of cytomegalovirus exposure and HLA in healthy donors. Study overall: Assignment to the Caucasian-associated ancestry cluster applied to approximately 80% of the approximately 400 genotyped donors.

The ends lost 4 bases at V and 6 bases at J; junction bases unmatched: 6. Germline CDR1 reads SQVTM; CDR2 reads ANQGSEA. The CDR3 is 12 residues long. The PCR employed 60 Vbeta primers together with 13 Jbeta primers. Authors' processing steps: A follow-up analysis tallied about 80 million unique TCR beta chains, roughly 9.9 million shared. TCRdb's copy holds only in-frame clones and misses some; the assay was immunoSEQ multiplex PCR. D and trimming come from the DNA, and the V and J calls and clone size come from that table. The table shows over 100,000 clones, with 75% to 90% occurring only once. General observations from the study: The sole available immune exposure information was CMV serostatus. A list of more than 150 TCR beta chains associated with cytomegalovirus was given.

About this clone: Its matching antigen is unknown.

What was sequenced was PBMCs. The clonotype was recovered from a middle-aged man in good health and CMV-seronegative. The chain carries TRBV29-1 and TRBJ2-7; 7 nucleotides match TRBD2. CDR3 DNA: TGCAGCGTTGGGACTAGTCTAGGCGAGCAGTACTTC. Translating gives CSVGTSLGEQYF.